Below, 30 T cell receptor beta chains from the same sample are listed, as sequenced in a study of beta chain features in type 1 diabetes. The study reverse transcribed the entire isolated RNA, so it sequenced expressed TCRB transcripts. The repertoire was sequenced with immunoSEQ multiplex PCR; TCRdb's copy has only in-frame clones and lacks some. The sample contains 330,000 or so clones, around 13% of which appear only once. The sequencing input was central memory CD4+ T cells from blood. These receptor sequences come from a man between 25 and 39 years old in good health.

Of note for this clone: The sample has other DNA sequences that encode this CDR3 too. The chain recombines TRBV7-2 with TRBJ1-5; no definite D call. CDR3 length: 13 amino acids. V lost 3 bases and J lost 0, with 3 bases in between. The germline gives CDR1 SGHTA, CDR2 FQGNSA. The CDR3 DNA is TGTGCCAGCAGCTTCCATAGCAATCAGCCCCAGCATTTT. It encodes CASSFHSNQPQHF.

This clone was observed a handful of times. The chain employs TRBV9 and TRBJ2-5, with TRBD2 as a possible D gene (5 bases). Trimming stripped 0 bases from V and 10 bases from J, with 13 bases between. This CDR3 contains 13 residues. Per germline, CDR1 SGDLS and CDR2 YYNGEE. The CDR3 loop reads CASSVDTRTIQYF. In DNA form, the CDR3 reads TGTGCCAGCAGCGTAGATACTAGGACGATCCAGTACTTC.

This clone has just a few counts. The chain employs TRBV25-1 and TRBJ1-3, with D possibly being TRBD1 (5 bases). CDR3 length equals 15 residues. CDR1 is MGHDK and CDR2 is SYGVNS in the germline V gene. The V end lost 6 bases, the J end lost 0 bases, and 12 bases lay between the germline ends. The CDR3, as DNA: TGTGCCAGCAGGGGGGGTGGTGCCTCTGGAAACACCATATATTTT. Translation: CASRGGGASGNTIYF.

This clone occurred a few times. Written as DNA, the CDR3 is TGTGCCAGCAGCGAGAACCGGGGAAACACCATATATTTT. Its translation: CASSENRGNTIYF. J is TRBJ1-3 and V is TRBV7-6; D not resolved. The CDR3 spans 13 residues. With 5 bases removed from V and 4 bases from J, the gap between germline ends came to 9 bases. The V gene's germline CDR1 is SGHVS and CDR2 FNYEAQ. The whole variable domain, filled in from reference TRBV7-6 and TRBJ1-3, reads GAGVSQSPRYKVTKRGQDVALRCDPISGHVSLYWYRQALGQGPEFLTYFNYEAQQDKSGLPNDRFSAERPEGSISTLTIQRTEQRDSAMYRCASSENRGNTIYFGEGSWLTVV.

This clone has only a few counts. The rearrangement joins TRBV9 to TRBJ2-5; 7 nucleotides line up with TRBD1. This CDR3 region has 16 residues. V lost 4 bases and J lost 5; bases outside the gene matches: 14. Germline values: CDR1 SGDLS, CDR2 YYNGEE. For the CDR3, the DNA is TGTGCCAGCAGCACGACACAGGGGAAGGGGTCGGAGACCCAGTACTTC. Protein product: CASSTTQGKGSETQYF.

The J gene is TRBJ2-1, the V gene TRBV7-8; the match to TRBD2 covers 9 bases. In germline, CDR1 is SGHVS, CDR2 FQNEAQ. The junction had 6 bases not matched to a gene; V was cut back by 3 bases and J by 3 bases. This CDR3 has 16 residues. CDR3 coding DNA: TGTGCCAGCAGCTTGAAAGGGACTAGCAGCTACAATGAGCAGTTCTTC. Translated, it gives CASSLKGTSSYNEQFF.

There are a few counts of this clone. The chain uses TRBV11-2 and TRBJ2-7; no clear D gene. The CDR3 spans 15 residues. Trimming stripped 2 bases from V and 5 bases from J, with 16 bases between. Germline assignment: CDR1 SGHAT and CDR2 FQNNGV. The CDR3 spells CASSLNSAGSHEQYF. CDR3 in DNA: TGTGCCAGCAGCTTAAACAGTGCTGGGTCCCACGAGCAGTACTTC.

This clone was observed a few times. The V call is TRBV5-1, the J call TRBJ1-6; 7 bases align to TRBD1. J gave up 8 bases and V 1 base, and 6 bases lay outside the gene matches. CDR1 SGHRS and CDR2 YFSETQ come from the germline V gene. This CDR3 region has 15 residues. The CDR3 DNA follows: TGCGCCAGCAGCTTGTTCAGACAGGGAGATTCACCCCTCCACTTT. Encoded protein: CASSLFRQGDSPLHF. Variable domain in full (rest from reference TRBV5-1 and TRBJ1-6): KAGVTQTPRYLIKTRGQQVTLSCSPISGHRSVSWYQQTPGQGLQFLFEYFSETQRNKGNFPGRFSGRQFSNSRSEMNVSTLELGDSALYLCASSLFRQGDSPLHFGNGTRLTVT.

This chain connects TRBV30 to TRBJ1-4; D not resolved. The CDR3 loop spans 13 amino acids. V shed 1 base and J shed 7 bases, with 10 bases lying between them. Germline loops: CDR1 GTSNPN, CDR2 SVGIG (reference sequence). The CDR3 bases are TGTGCCTGGAGTGGATCCGCGCGTGAAAAACTGTTTTTT. Amino acid sequence: CAWSGSAREKLFF.

The V and J genes are TRBV6-6 and TRBJ1-2, with D possibly TRBD1 on 6 matching bases. V was shortened by 0 bases and J by 6 bases, with 17 bases between the two germline ends. Germline values: CDR1 MNHNY, CDR2 SVGAGI (reference sequence). This CDR3 spans 16 amino acids. The CDR3 DNA is TGTGCCAGCAGTTACTCGAGTCCTATCACAGGGAATGGCTACACCTTC. Protein: CASSYSSPITGNGYTF.

This clone was observed a handful of times. The rearrangement uses TRBV11-3 and TRBJ2-1; perhaps TRBD2 as D (6 bases). This CDR3 comprises 13 residues. Germline loops: CDR1 SGHNT, CDR2 YENEEA. V dropped 5 bases and J dropped 10 bases, with 15 bases sitting between them. CDR3 region: CASSLQRVGEQFF. In DNA, the CDR3 is TGTGCCAGCAGCCTACAGCGGGTGGGAGAGCAGTTCTTC. The variable domain in full, completed from reference TRBV11-3 and TRBJ2-1, reads EAGVVQSPRYKIIEKKQPVAFWCNPISGHNTLYWYLQNLGQGPELLIRYENEEAVDDSQLPKDRFSAERLKGVDSTLKIQPAELGDSAVYLCASSLQRVGEQFFGPGTRLTVL.

This clone was detected only a few times. The J gene is TRBJ2-7, the V gene TRBV11-2; no reliable D call. Germline-derived CDR1 and CDR2 are SGHAT and FQNNGV. This CDR3 spans 14 amino acids. For the CDR3, the DNA is TGTGCCAGCAGCTTAATGACAAACTCCTACGAGCGGTACGTC. It encodes CASSLMTNSYERYV.

In its sample, this clone was seen a few times. CDR3 in amino acids: CASHRGSRETQYF. The CDR3 coding sequence is TGTGCCAGCCATCGCGGGAGTCGGGAGACCCAGTACTTC. The rearrangement joins TRBV6-6 to TRBJ2-5; TRBD2 matches at 7 bases. The CDR3 sequence is 13 residues long. Losses at the gene ends were 8 bases for V and 5 bases for J; bases not matched to a gene: 8. The germline V gene encodes CDR1 MNHNY and CDR2 SVGAGI (reference sequence).

This clone has a handful of counts. The chain couples TRBV11-2 to TRBJ2-4; the D gene is possibly TRBD1 (5 bases). The CDR3 has 17 residues. The V end was cut by 1 base, the J end by 2 bases, with 15 bases between. The germline V gene has CDR1 SGHAT and CDR2 FQNNGV. CDR3 sequence: CASSLASWGPPKNIQYF. In DNA form, the CDR3 reads TGTGCCAGCAGCTTAGCGAGTTGGGGCCCGCCCAAAAACATTCAGTACTTC.

The chain has TRBV30 and TRBJ1-3, with D hard to call. The V end lost 2 bases, the J end lost 3 bases, and 8 bases lay between the germline ends. The CDR3 consists of 13 residues. The germline gives CDR1 GTSNPN, CDR2 SVGIG (reference sequence). The DNA for the CDR3 is TGTGCCTGGAGTAGCCAGGTTGGAAACACCATATATTTT. The encoded protein is CAWSSQVGNTIYF. The whole variable domain, remainder taken from reference TRBV30 and TRBJ1-3, is SQTIHQWPATLVQPVGSPLSLECTVEGTSNPNLYWYRQAAGRGLQLLFYSVGIGQISSEVPQNLSASRPQDRQFILSSKKLLLSDSGFYLCAWSSQVGNTIYFGEGSWLTVV.

The rearrangement joins TRBV5-1 to TRBJ2-7; D remains ambiguous. Germline loops: CDR1 SGHRS, CDR2 YFSETQ. The CDR3 covers 15 residues. Between the trimmed V and J ends, which lost 0 bases and 5 bases, there was a span of 15 bases. The CDR3 protein is CASSLDAGSHNEQYF. In DNA, the CDR3 is TGCGCCAGCAGCTTGGATGCCGGGTCACACAACGAGCAGTACTTC. Full variable domain (rest looked up from reference TRBV5-1 and TRBJ2-7): KAGVTQTPRYLIKTRGQQVTLSCSPISGHRSVSWYQQTPGQGLQFLFEYFSETQRNKGNFPGRFSGRQFSNSRSEMNVSTLELGDSALYLCASSLDAGSHNEQYFGPGTRLTVT.

The rearrangement joins TRBV19 to TRBJ1-1, with D perhaps matching TRBD1 (5 bases). The germline V gene has CDR1 LNHDA and CDR2 SQIVND (reference sequence). This CDR3 contains 14 residues. V gave up 6 bases and J gave up 5 bases, with 16 bases separating them. This chain's CDR3 is CASSPQRGRTEAFF. The CDR3 bases are TGTGCCAGTAGCCCCCAAAGGGGACGGACTGAAGCTTTCTTT.

The V gene is TRBV11-3, the J gene TRBJ2-1; 8 nucleotides align to TRBD2. Germline V gene data show CDR1 as SGHNT and CDR2 as YENEEA. This CDR3 has 15 residues. Trimming removed 5 bases from V and 8 bases from J; junction bases left unmatched: 11. This CDR3 is CASSTQAGVVDEQFF. CDR3 nucleotides: TGTGCCAGCAGCACCCAAGCGGGAGTCGTAGATGAGCAGTTCTTC. Complete variable domain (other parts from reference TRBV11-3 and TRBJ2-1): EAGVVQSPRYKIIEKKQPVAFWCNPISGHNTLYWYLQNLGQGPELLIRYENEEAVDDSQLPKDRFSAERLKGVDSTLKIQPAELGDSAVYLCASSTQAGVVDEQFFGPGTRLTVL.

This clone was counted a few times. The rearrangement joins TRBV4-2 to TRBJ2-3; no firm D call. The CDR3 has 16 amino acids. V shed 3 bases and J shed 0 bases, with 13 bases lying between them. Looked up from germline, CDR1 is LGHNA and CDR2 is YNFKEQ. CDR3: CASSQGMAPSTDTQYF. The CDR3 bases are TGTGCCAGCAGCCAGGGCATGGCCCCTAGCACAGATACGCAGTATTTT.

Ten or more counts support this clone. The chain carries TRBV9 and TRBJ2-6; D may be TRBD1 (6 bases). Germline V CDR1 and CDR2: SGDLS, YYNGEE. V gave up 4 bases and J gave up 8 bases, with 16 bases separating them. This CDR3 is built from 15 residues. CDR3 sequence reads: CASSTSPGDPNVLTF. The CDR3 region has the DNA TGTGCCAGCAGCACATCCCCAGGGGACCCCAACGTCCTGACTTTC.

As to this clone: Other DNA sequences within the sample encode an identical CDR3. The CDR3 nucleotides read TGCGCCAGCAGCTTGGCAGGGGAGGGGCAGCCCCAGCATTTT. Residues: CASSLAGEGQPQHF. The chain combines TRBV5-1 with TRBJ1-5; D is possibly TRBD1 (6 bases). Trimming cost V 0 bases and J 7 bases, with 11 bases left between them. CDR1 and CDR2 (germline): SGHRS, YFSETQ. This CDR3 spans 14 amino acids.

The chain carries TRBV15 and TRBJ2-7, with D unresolved. Germline CDR1 LNHNV, CDR2 YYDKDF (reference sequence). Trimming took off 0 bases at V and 6 bases at J, with 12 bases between the two ends. This CDR3 has 14 residues. The CDR3 sequence: CATSRDIDGAEQYV. In DNA, the CDR3 is TGTGCCACCAGCAGAGATATCGATGGTGCCGAGCAGTACGTC.

This clone was seen more than once but under ten times. The rearrangement links TRBV6-5 to TRBJ1-3; no reliable D call. CDR1 and CDR2 from the germline V gene are MNHEY and SVGAGI. V was pared by 6 bases and J by 0 bases, with 9 bases between. The CDR3 has 14 amino acids. CDR3 in amino acids: CASRTINSGNTIYF. The CDR3 nucleotides are TGTGCCAGCAGGACGATCAACTCTGGAAACACCATATATTTT.

This rearrangement joins TRBV18 to TRBJ2-1; D could derive from TRBD1 or TRBD2 (6 bases each). Deletions cut 6 bases from V and 8 bases from J, with 14 bases between. CDR3 length: 13 residues. Germline V gene data show CDR1 as KGHSH and CDR2 as LQKENI. CDR3 sequence (DNA): TGTGCCAGCTCTCAACGAAGGGGGGATGAGCAGTTCTTC. Translation: CASSQRRGDEQFF.

The rearrangement joins TRBV7-2 to TRBJ2-3; a weak D match, TRBD2 (5 bases). V shed 5 bases and J shed 7 bases, with 13 bases lying between them. The germline V gene encodes CDR1 SGHTA and CDR2 FQGNSA. The CDR3 spans 13 residues. The CDR3 loop reads CASSRTRGNTQYF. The CDR3 DNA reads as TGTGCCAGCAGCCGGACTCGTGGAAATACGCAGTATTTT.

This clone occurred a few times. This rearrangement joins TRBV20-1 to TRBJ2-1, with D unclear. V was cut by 3 bases and J by 4 bases, with 4 bases left in between. Germline-derived CDR1 and CDR2 are DFQATT and SNEGSKA (reference sequence). This CDR3 has 11 residues. Here the CDR3 DNA reads TGCAGTGCTAGTAATTACAATGAGCAGTTCTTC. Translation gives CSASNYNEQFF.

The chain carries TRBV5-6 and TRBJ2-5; the match to TRBD1 covers 10 bases. Germline V CDR1 and CDR2: SGHDT, YYEEEE. The junction had 4 bases not matched to a gene; V was cut back by 3 bases and J by 5 bases. The CDR3 totals 14 residues. CDR3 DNA sequence: TGTGCCAGCAGCTCCATGACAGGGGGCGAGACCCAGTACTTC. Translating it yields CASSSMTGGETQYF. The full variable domain, with the rest looked up from reference TRBV5-6 and TRBJ2-5, is DAGVTQSPTHLIKTRGQQVTLRCSPKSGHDTVSWYQQALGQGPQFIFQYYEEEERQRGNFPDRFSGHQFPNYSSELNVNALLLGDSALYLCASSSMTGGETQYFGPGTRLLVL.

There are a few counts of this clone. The DNA is omitted, as the CDR3 cannot be located on it reliably, and the CDR3 follows TCRdb's listing. This rearrangement joins TRBV5-6 to TRBJ2-7; the table's D call of TRBD2 was not tested on the DNA. The CDR3 spans 15 residues, counting both ends. Looked up from germline, CDR1 is SGHDT and CDR2 is YYEEEE. This chain's CDR3 is CASSFGPGTIYEQYF.

V is TRBV9 and J is TRBJ2-1; D not certain. Per the germline V gene, CDR1 is SGDLS and CDR2 is YYNGEE. The CDR3 extends over 13 amino acids. Trimming left V 0 bases short and J 4 bases short, with 5 bases between. CDR3 coding DNA: TGTGCCAGCAGCGTAGGACAATACAATGAGCAGTTCTTC. Translating it yields CASSVGQYNEQFF.

The chain is built from TRBV5-1 and TRBJ1-5, with 7 bases that match TRBD1. Germline-derived CDR1 and CDR2 are SGHRS and YFSETQ. There are 15 residues in the CDR3. J lost 5 bases, V lost 0 bases, and 5 bases had no gene match. The DNA for the CDR3 is TGCGCCAGCAGCTTGGTAGGGGGCGAGTATCAGCCCCAGCATTTT. Translation gives CASSLVGGEYQPQHF.